The clone carrying this T cell receptor beta chain was seen a few times. The data were taken from a study of blood T cell repertoires in COVID-19. Study-level information: Whether acute or convalescent, the COVID-19 samples came from the United States, Italy and Spain. PBMCs, B-cell-depleted T cells, or T cells provided the cDNA or gDNA that made up the material.

Sequencing was performed with immunoSEQ multiplex PCR; in TCRdb, only in-frame clones are kept and a portion is missing. The profile covers around 200,000 clones, with roughly 90% appearing a single time and about 1.7% taken by the ten largest. The TCR was taken from a young man with active or convalescent COVID-19. Input material: peripheral blood.

This CDR3 reads CASSPDSRNSIKEQFF. The CDR3 nucleotides are TGTGCCAGCTCACCGGACTCTCGTAACAGCATAAAGGAGCAGTTCTTC. This chain uses TRBV18 with TRBJ2-1; tentative D call: TRBD2 (5 bases). CDR3 length: 16 amino acids. V was clipped by 3 bases and J by 10 bases, with 22 bases between them. Germline V gene data show CDR1 as KGHSH and CDR2 as LQKENI.